The 10 T cell receptor beta chains below were found in one sample sequenced in a study of shared clonotypes between healthy human individuals. The table came from immunoSEQ multiplex PCR; TCRdb's copy has only in-frame clones and leaves some out. The sample yields a few million clones, more than 80% seen once. Sequencing was performed on naive CD4+ T cells from PBMCs. Noted subset: CD45RA+ positively selected. The receptors were sampled from a man aged 18 to 30 in good health. Some clones in this sample may be carry-over from other donors' samples.

Details on this clone: Other DNA sequences of this sample code for an identical CDR3. The chain recombines TRBV5-4 with TRBJ2-7; TRBD1 aligns across 8 bases. The CDR3 length is 13 residues. V lost 4 bases to trimming and J lost 2 bases; unmatched junction nucleotides: 2. Germline assignment: CDR1 SGHNT and CDR2 YYREEE (reference sequence). The CDR3 DNA follows: TGTGCCAGCAGCGGGGACAGGACCTACGAGCAGTACTTC. Its translation is CASSGDRTYEQYF. Supplemented by reference TRBV5-4 and TRBJ2-7, the full variable domain reads ETGVTQSPTHLIKTRGQQVTLRCSSQSGHNTVSWYQQALGQGPQFIFQYYREEENGRGNFPPRFSGLQFPNYSSELNVNALELDDSALYLCASSGDRTYEQYFGPGTRLTVT.

The gene calls are TRBV5-4 and TRBJ2-1; 9 bases are shared with TRBD2. The CDR3 length is 18 residues. V shed 9 bases and J 6 bases; nucleotides not matched to a gene: 22. Germline V gives CDR1 SGHNT, CDR2 YYREEE (reference sequence). The CDR3 DNA sequence: TGTGCCATCACGAGGAGTAGCGGGAGTCGGGTTTTGAGCAATGAGCAGTTCTTC. It translates to CAITRSSGSRVLSNEQFF.

About this clone itself: Germline and junction disagree at one end, which may indicate a read error. The rearrangement links TRBV28 to TRBJ2-7, with D possibly TRBD1 on 8 matching bases. Germline loops: CDR1 MDHEN, CDR2 SYDVKM. The length of the CDR3 is 12 residues. Written as DNA, the CDR3 is TGTGCCAGCAGTTTCCGACGGACAGGGAGGGACTTC. It specifies CASSFRRTGRDF.

The chain links TRBV5-6 to TRBJ2-3, with D possibly being TRBD2 (6 bases). The germline V gene has CDR1 SGHDT and CDR2 YYEEEE. The V end was cut by 1 base, the J end by 6 bases, with 15 bases between. The CDR3 spans 15 residues. CDR3 sequence (DNA): TGTGCCAGCAGCTTGTCACCAGGAGGGCCGGATACGCAGTATTTT. Translated: CASSLSPGGPDTQYF.

The CDR3 nucleotides read TGTGCCAGTAGTATACAAGCGGCAGCCAACGAGCAGTACTTC. The encoded protein is CASSIQAAANEQYF. The chain employs TRBV19 and TRBJ2-7; perhaps TRBD2 as D (5 bases). The CDR3 is 14 residues long. The V end lost 2 bases, the J end lost 5 bases, and 13 bases lay between the germline ends. Looked up from germline, CDR1 is LNHDA and CDR2 is SQIVND (reference sequence). Complete variable domain (other parts from reference TRBV19 and TRBJ2-7): DGGITQSPKYLFRKEGQNVTLSCEQNLNHDAMYWYRQDPGQGLRLIYYSQIVNDFQKGDIAEGYSVSREKKESFPLTVTSAQKNPTAFYLCASSIQAAANEQYFGPGTRLTVT.

Note on this clone: The same CDR3 can be traced to other DNA sequences in this sample. The DNA for the CDR3 is TGTGCCAGCAGTTTCCTACCGGGACAGGCCTACGAGCAGTACTTC. As protein: CASSFLPGQAYEQYF. This chain connects TRBV27 to TRBJ2-7; 8 nucleotides align to TRBD1. The CDR3 is made up of 15 amino acids. Trimming at V came to 3 bases and at J to 2 bases, leaving 6 bases not matched to a gene. CDR1 and CDR2 (germline): MNHEY, SMNVEV (reference sequence).

The V and J genes are TRBV2 and TRBJ2-7, with D perhaps matching TRBD2 (5 bases). The CDR3 contains 14 residues. Germline CDR1 SNHLY, CDR2 FYNNEI. Trimming stripped 6 bases from V and 0 bases from J, with 12 bases between. CDR3 in amino acids: CASRGADVSYEQYF. In DNA form, the CDR3 reads TGTGCCAGCAGGGGAGCGGACGTCTCCTACGAGCAGTACTTC.

Remarks on this clone: Other nucleotide sequences in the sample specify the same CDR3. This chain uses TRBV7-2 with TRBJ2-7; TRBD1 agrees at 7 bases. Germline-derived CDR1 and CDR2 are SGHTA and FQGNSA. The V and J ends lost 5 bases and 0 bases, in that order; junction bases with no gene match: 1. There are 13 residues in the CDR3. CDR3 in amino acids: CASSRDSSYEQYF. The CDR3 DNA reads TGTGCCAGCAGCCGGGACAGCTCCTACGAGCAGTACTTC.

The CDR3 protein is CASSPPLTGQETQYF. The CDR3 bases are TGTGCCAGCTCACCCCCTCTCACAGGGCAAGAGACCCAGTACTTC. The chain uses TRBV18 and TRBJ2-5, with D maybe TRBD1 (6 bases). Germline CDR1 is KGHSH and CDR2 is LQKENI. V gave up 3 bases and J gave up 2 bases, with 13 bases separating them. CDR3 length equals 15 residues.

The rearrangement uses TRBV28 and TRBJ2-1; no definite D call. There are 11 residues in the CDR3. The germline V and J ends were trimmed by 3 bases and 10 bases, with 7 bases remaining between them. Germline V gives CDR1 MDHEN, CDR2 SYDVKM. The CDR3 sequence: CASSFIGEQFF. The CDR3 DNA is TGTGCCAGCAGTTTCATCGGAGAGCAGTTCTTC.